This T cell receptor (beta chain) was obtained from a study of T cell repertoires in cytomegalovirus infection (dated by TCRdb to the late 2010s). Turning to the overall study: The peptide stimulations were aimed at well-studied HLA-B-restricted epitopes as well as recently identified HLA-C-restricted CMV epitopes, whose presentation resists viral immunomodulation. Because public TCR beta signatures pointed to carriage of CMV infection together with the matching HLA type, the HLA type of each donor mattered for the analysis. Broader findings and caveats from the paper: Cumulative frequency of public TCR beta family members discriminated carriers of CMV infection plus the relevant HLA type in this cohort and an independent roughly 350-donor cohort. The ex vivo response was dominated by HLA-C-restricted CMV-specific TCR beta clonotypes, and the single most frequent clonotype in two of eight donors was supplied by these HLA-C-restricted clonotypes.

CDR1 is given as SNHLY and CDR2 as FYNNEI, both from the germline V gene. From the cysteine through the phenylalanine, the CDR3 covers 16 amino acids. Only the CDR3 part of the read is kept: 48 bases, read in frame from the first base. The germline ends are 14 bases apart after V is trimmed by 5 bases and J by 0 bases. This clonotype was observed at least ten times. Its antigen remains undetermined. No much larger clonotype is one base removed from it; base qualities were not supplied. The instrument was an Illumina HiSeq 1500. The public reads were run again by TCRdb, first through fastp at Q25 and then through MiXCR, and only productive beta chains were kept. Identical CDR3 protein sequences are pooled into one entry, listed with their most common genes and DNA. Within this sample are 110,000 or so distinct CDR3 sequences, with 30% to 35% of them counted one time only. The ten largest clones take up around two fifths of the sample.

The intended sense of this specimen's treatment or condition label: in vitro stimulation with specific CMV peptide epitopes to enrich CMV-specific T cells. This chain is built from TRBV2 and TRBJ2-1; D gene: possibly TRBD1, on 5 matching bases. This material consisted of CD8+ T cells from cultured PBMCs, taken from culture after CMV antigen stimulation. The TCR originated in a human donor in good health (CMV status not recorded). Some clones in this sample may be carry-over from other donors' samples. The nucleotides are TGTGCCAGCAGTCCCGACAGCGAGAGCTCCTACAATGAGCAGTTCTTC. The encoded protein is CASSPDSESSYNEQFF.